Presented here are 22 T cell receptor beta chains from one specimen sequenced in a study of cytomegalovirus exposure and HLA in healthy donors. The PCR employed 60 Vbeta primers together with 13 Jbeta primers. TCRdb's table, derived via immunoSEQ multiplex PCR, lists solely in-frame clones and lacks some. The sample has roughly 150,000 clones; about 75% are singletons. Sequencing input: PBMCs. The source is a woman aged 25 to 39 in good health and CMV-seronegative.

The rearrangement links TRBV6-5 to TRBJ2-1; the D gene is possibly TRBD2 (5 bases). The CDR3 contains 14 residues. The germline V gene encodes CDR1 MNHEY and CDR2 SVGAGI. Deletions cut 7 bases from V and 5 bases from J, with 15 bases between. The CDR3 is CASKGLGGHNEQFF. The CDR3 DNA follows: TGTGCCAGCAAAGGGCTAGGAGGACACAATGAGCAGTTCTTC.

The chain links TRBV19 to TRBJ1-5, with 8 bases that match TRBD1. The CDR3 runs to 14 residues. The V gene's germline CDR1 is LNHDA and CDR2 SQIVND (reference sequence). V was clipped by 0 bases and J by 9 bases; unmatched bases: 4. The CDR3 DNA reads TGTGCCAGTAGTATAGAACAGGGGGTTCGGCCCCAGCATTTT. Its protein product is CASSIEQGVRPQHF.

This chain links TRBV5-4 with TRBJ2-3; TRBD2 matches at 13 bases. CDR1 and CDR2 (germline): SGHNT, YYREEE (reference sequence). The CDR3 is made up of 16 amino acids. V trimming: 3 bases; J trimming: 4 bases; junction bases outside the gene matches: 5. The DNA for the CDR3 is TGTGCCAGCAGCTCGTTACTAGCGGGGGGGCCAGATACGCAGTATTTT. It specifies CASSSLLAGGPDTQYF.

This chain connects TRBV5-1 to TRBJ2-5; no clear D gene. The closer fit of TRBJ2-7 to the DNA end suggests the J call may be wrong. The CDR3 extends over 13 amino acids. CDR1 SGHRS and CDR2 YFSETQ come from the germline V gene. CDR3 nucleotides: TGCGCCAGCAGCTTGGTGACCAACTACGAGCAGTACTTC. Encoded protein: CASSLVTNYEQYF.

The rearrangement joins TRBV27 to TRBJ2-7, with 8 bases matching TRBD1. CDR1 is MNHEY and CDR2 is SMNVEV in the germline V gene (reference sequence). Trimming cost V 5 bases and J 0 bases; bases outside gene matches: 3. This CDR3 spans 14 amino acids. CDR3: CASSRDRNSYEQYF. CDR3 DNA sequence: TGTGCCAGCAGTCGGGACAGGAACTCCTACGAGCAGTACTTC.

The rearrangement links TRBV5-1 to TRBJ1-1; 8 bases match TRBD1. J lost 1 base, V lost 6 bases, and 8 bases had no gene match. The CDR3 has 15 amino acids. Germline V lookup: CDR1 SGHRS, CDR2 YFSETQ. CDR3 loop: CASTWGGQANTEAFF. The DNA of the CDR3 is TGCGCCAGCACCTGGGGGGGACAGGCGAACACTGAAGCTTTCTTT.

This clone appeared a few times. CDR3 region: CASSLFASGGANEQYF. Written as DNA, the CDR3 is TGTGCCAGCAGCTTGTTCGCGAGCGGGGGGGCCAACGAGCAGTACTTC. The gene calls are TRBV5-8 and TRBJ2-7; 10 bases line up with TRBD2. J was trimmed by 5 bases and V by 1 base; bases with no gene match: 9. The CDR3 totals 16 residues. Per germline, CDR1 SGHTS and CDR2 YDEGEE.

J is TRBJ1-2 and V is TRBV7-9; D is undetermined. Trimming removed 3 bases from V and 8 bases from J, with 10 bases in between. The germline gives CDR1 SEHNR, CDR2 FQNEAQ (reference sequence). The CDR3 sequence is 12 residues long. This chain's CDR3 is CASSFDQAGYTF. Here the CDR3 DNA reads TGTGCCAGCAGCTTCGACCAGGCAGGCTACACCTTC.

The sample holds one count of this clone. This sequence joins TRBV30 and TRBJ1-6; D is perhaps TRBD1 (5 bases). V was pared by 2 bases and J by 1 base, with 9 bases between. Germline V gene sequence: CDR1 GTSNPN, CDR2 SVGIG (reference sequence). CDR3 length: 15 residues. CDR3 sequence: CAWSRGGSYNSPLHF. For the CDR3, the DNA is TGTGCCTGGAGTCGGGGGGGTTCCTATAATTCACCCCTCCACTTT.

The V gene is TRBV19, the J gene TRBJ1-4; 7 nucleotides match TRBD1. The germline CDR1 and CDR2 sequences are LNHDA and SQIVND (reference sequence). The V and J ends lost 10 bases and 0 bases, in that order; junction bases with no gene match: 11. CDR3 length: 16 residues. The CDR3 loop is CATPGQTLATNEKLFF. CDR3 in DNA: TGTGCCACTCCGGGACAGACCTTAGCAACTAATGAAAAACTGTTTTTT.

This chain uses TRBV11-2 with TRBJ1-2; maybe TRBD1 (5 bases). Per germline, CDR1 SGHAT and CDR2 FQNNGV. The CDR3 loop spans 14 amino acids. The ends were cut back, 6 bases at V and 7 bases at J, with 18 bases in the middle. CDR3 sequence (DNA): TGTGCCAGCAGTTTAAGGGGCAGGGTGTCTGGCTACACCTTC. It encodes CASSLRGRVSGYTF.

V and J are TRBV30 and TRBJ1-3, with 7 nucleotides matching TRBD1. The CDR3 is 15 residues long. J was trimmed by 2 bases and V by 4 bases; bases with no gene match: 8. Germline loops: CDR1 GTSNPN, CDR2 SVGIG (reference sequence). The CDR3 nucleotides are TGTGCCTGGACTAAATCCGGGACAGCTGGAAACACCATATATTTT. Its translation: CAWTKSGTAGNTIYF. The full variable domain, its missing parts supplied by reference TRBV30 and TRBJ1-3, is SQTIHQWPATLVQPVGSPLSLECTVEGTSNPNLYWYRQAAGRGLQLLFYSVGIGQISSEVPQNLSASRPQDRQFILSSKKLLLSDSGFYLCAWTKSGTAGNTIYFGEGSWLTVV.

V is TRBV5-4 and J is TRBJ1-6, with D maybe TRBD1 (6 bases). The CDR3 sequence is 15 residues long. Deletions cut 5 bases from V and 9 bases from J, with 18 bases between. Germline V gene data show CDR1 as SGHNT and CDR2 as YYREEE (reference sequence). Here the CDR3 DNA reads TGTGCCAGCAGTTCCCAAGGCGGGGGCGCTTCACCCCTCCACTTT. Its protein product is CASSSQGGGASPLHF. Based on the CDR3 plus reference TRBV5-4 and TRBJ1-6, the full variable domain is ETGVTQSPTHLIKTRGQQVTLRCSSQSGHNTVSWYQQALGQGPQFIFQYYREEENGRGNFPPRFSGLQFPNYSSELNVNALELDDSALYLCASSSQGGGASPLHFGNGTRLTVT.

The rearrangement links TRBV2 to TRBJ1-1; tentative D call: TRBD1 (6 bases). Germline assignment: CDR1 SNHLY and CDR2 FYNNEI. The CDR3 is made up of 15 amino acids. With 8 bases removed from V and 4 bases from J, the gap between germline ends came to 20 bases. The chain's CDR3 is CASGLGGQIGTEAFF. CDR3 in DNA: TGTGCCAGCGGGTTGGGGGGGCAAATCGGCACTGAAGCTTTCTTT.

The chain is built from TRBV6-5 and TRBJ2-1; D is unclear. Trimming pared 7 bases from V and 0 bases from J, leaving 13 bases between. In germline, CDR1 is MNHEY, CDR2 SVGAGI. This CDR3 is built from 15 residues. DNA for the CDR3: TGTGCCAGCAACCTTAGATTTAGCTCCTACAATGAGCAGTTCTTC. Its translation: CASNLRFSSYNEQFF.

The chain joins TRBV5-1 to TRBJ2-5; possibly TRBD1 for D (6 bases). Germline V gene sequence: CDR1 SGHRS, CDR2 YFSETQ. This CDR3 comprises 15 residues. Trimming removed 4 bases from V and 5 bases from J, with 18 bases in between. CDR3 protein: CASSPGTPQGETQYF. CDR3 nucleotide sequence: TGCGCCAGCAGCCCTGGGACCCCCCAGGGGGAGACCCAGTACTTC. Full variable domain (missing parts from reference TRBV5-1 and TRBJ2-5): KAGVTQTPRYLIKTRGQQVTLSCSPISGHRSVSWYQQTPGQGLQFLFEYFSETQRNKGNFPGRFSGRQFSNSRSEMNVSTLELGDSALYLCASSPGTPQGETQYFGPGTRLLVL.

V usage is TRBV5-1 and J usage is TRBJ2-2; 16 nucleotides match TRBD2. Germline CDR1 is SGHRS and CDR2 is YFSETQ. Losses at the gene ends were 4 bases for V and 1 base for J; bases not matched to a gene: 10. This CDR3 spans 20 amino acids. CDR3 sequence: CASSRSTGTSGGGNTGELFF. The CDR3 region has the DNA TGCGCCAGCAGCCGATCAACCGGGACTAGCGGGGGGGGGAACACCGGGGAGCTGTTTTTT.

The chain recombines TRBV6-5 with TRBJ1-1; weak D call: TRBD1 (5 bases). Germline V gene lookup returns CDR1 MNHEY and CDR2 SVGAGI. This CDR3 has 15 amino acids. Trimming took off 3 bases at V and 1 base at J, with 12 bases between the two ends. CDR3: CASSYKGYGNTEAFF. The CDR3 nucleotides are TGTGCCAGCAGTTATAAGGGGTACGGGAACACTGAAGCTTTCTTT.

This chain connects TRBV19 to TRBJ1-1, with no clear D. The CDR3 has 14 amino acids. In germline, CDR1 is LNHDA, CDR2 SQIVND (reference sequence). V shed 7 bases and J shed 1 base, with 13 bases lying between them. The CDR3: CASNLGRGNTEAFF. The CDR3, as DNA: TGTGCCAGTAATTTGGGTCGGGGGAACACTGAAGCTTTCTTT.

The V call is TRBV7-6, the J call TRBJ1-2; 7 positions agree with TRBD1. From germline, CDR1 is SGHVS and CDR2 FNYEAQ. The length of the CDR3 is 14 residues. The V and J ends lost 4 bases and 3 bases, in that order; junction bases with no gene match: 5. The CDR3 DNA sequence: TGTGCCAGCAGCTCCCGACAGGGACACTATGGCTACACCTTC. The encoded protein is CASSSRQGHYGYTF.

This chain connects TRBV30 to TRBJ1-2; 7 bases map to TRBD1. The CDR3 is 18 amino acids. The germline V gene encodes CDR1 GTSNPN and CDR2 SVGIG (reference sequence). The ends lost 1 base at V and 6 bases at J; junction bases unmatched: 20. CDR3 sequence reads: CAWSGGAATGPRRDGYTF. The CDR3 bases are TGTGCCTGGAGTGGGGGGGCCGCGACAGGGCCTCGACGCGATGGCTACACCTTC.

The chain combines TRBV20-1 with TRBJ2-3; tentatively, D is TRBD2 (5 bases). Germline-derived CDR1 and CDR2 are DFQATT and SNEGSKA (reference sequence). Trimming left V 4 bases short and J 7 bases short, with 9 bases between. CDR3 length: 11 residues. The CDR3 loop is CSATSLYTQYF. CDR3 bases: TGCAGTGCTACTAGCTTGTATACGCAGTATTTT.